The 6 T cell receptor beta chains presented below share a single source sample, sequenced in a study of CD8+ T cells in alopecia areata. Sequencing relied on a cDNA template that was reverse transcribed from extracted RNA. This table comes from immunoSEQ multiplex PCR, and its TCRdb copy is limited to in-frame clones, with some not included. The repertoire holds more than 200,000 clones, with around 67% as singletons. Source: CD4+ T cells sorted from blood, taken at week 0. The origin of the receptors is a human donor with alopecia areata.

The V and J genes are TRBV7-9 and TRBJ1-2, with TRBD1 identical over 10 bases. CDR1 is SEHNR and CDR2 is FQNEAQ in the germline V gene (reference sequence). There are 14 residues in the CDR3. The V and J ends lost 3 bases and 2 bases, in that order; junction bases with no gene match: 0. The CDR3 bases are TGTGCCAGCAGCTTGACAGGGGGCAACTATGGCTACACCTTC. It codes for CASSLTGGNYGYTF.

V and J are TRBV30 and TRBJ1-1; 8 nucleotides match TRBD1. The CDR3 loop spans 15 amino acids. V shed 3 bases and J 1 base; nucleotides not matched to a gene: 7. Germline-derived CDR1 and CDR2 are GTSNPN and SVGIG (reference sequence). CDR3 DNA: TGTGCCTGGAGGCCAGGGGGCTCCTCGAACACTGAAGCTTTCTTT. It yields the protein CAWRPGGSSNTEAFF.

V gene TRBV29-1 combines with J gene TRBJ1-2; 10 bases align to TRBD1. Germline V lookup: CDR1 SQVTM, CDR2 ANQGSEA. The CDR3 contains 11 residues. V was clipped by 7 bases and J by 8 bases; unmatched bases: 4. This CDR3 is CSGQGARGYTF. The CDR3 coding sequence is TGCAGCGGACAGGGGGCTCGGGGCTACACCTTC.

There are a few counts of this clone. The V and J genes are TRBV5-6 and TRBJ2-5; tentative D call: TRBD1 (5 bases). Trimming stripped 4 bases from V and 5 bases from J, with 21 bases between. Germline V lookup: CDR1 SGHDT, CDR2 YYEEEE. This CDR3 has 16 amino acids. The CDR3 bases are TGTGCCAGCAGCCTTGCAGGGTCGTCTGCAGTCGAGACCCAGTACTTC. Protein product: CASSLAGSSAVETQYF.

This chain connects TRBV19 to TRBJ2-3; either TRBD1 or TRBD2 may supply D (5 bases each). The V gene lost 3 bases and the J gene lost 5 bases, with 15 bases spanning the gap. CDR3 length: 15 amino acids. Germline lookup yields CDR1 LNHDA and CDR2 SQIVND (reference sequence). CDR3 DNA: TGTGCCAGTAGTATGGGGACCTTCCTGGGAGATACGCAGTATTTT. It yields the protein CASSMGTFLGDTQYF.

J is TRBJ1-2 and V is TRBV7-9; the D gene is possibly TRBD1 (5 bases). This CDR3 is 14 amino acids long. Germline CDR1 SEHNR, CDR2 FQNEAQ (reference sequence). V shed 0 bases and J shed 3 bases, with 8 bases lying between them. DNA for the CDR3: TGTGCCAGCAGCTTAGCGTTGGGGGACTATGGCTACACCTTC. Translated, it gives CASSLALGDYGYTF. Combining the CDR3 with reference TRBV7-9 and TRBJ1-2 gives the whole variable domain DTGVSQNPRHKITKRGQNVTFRCDPISEHNRLYWYRQTLGQGPEFLTYFQNEAQLEKSRLLSDRFSAERPKGSFSTLEIQRTEQGDSAMYLCASSLALGDYGYTFGSGTRLTVV.